Listed here are 31 T cell receptor beta chains from one sample, sequenced in a study of blood T cells in healthy people across ages. A J-beta primer mix and a sample-barcoded 5' primer were used in a second PCR of about 7 to 12 cycles. TCRdb re-called the 5' RACE reads with MiXCR, one entry per CDR3 protein. This table holds hundreds of thousands of distinct CDR3 sequences, 24% found once. The same sample was also studied in work on T cells of mothers and their children.

The sample consisted of blood. These receptors came from a boy under 18 in good health.

The chain carries TRBV20-1 and TRBJ1-4; a weak D match, TRBD1 (5 bases). The V and J ends lost 2 bases and 7 bases respectively, with 17 bases between them. The CDR3 is 15 residues long. The germline CDR1 and CDR2 sequences are DFQATT and SNEGSKA (reference sequence). CDR3: CSARRSGGGSEKLFF. The CDR3 coding sequence is TGCAGTGCTAGACGCTCGGGGGGAGGTAGTGAAAAACTGTTTTTT.

The chain recombines TRBV12-3 or TRBV12-4 with TRBJ2-5; the D is unclear. The DNA end favors TRBJ2-1, so the J call may be wrong. This CDR3 contains 12 residues. The CDR3 nucleotides are TGTGCCAGCAGTTTGGTGCTGATTGAGCAGTTCTTC. Translated: CASSLVLIEQFF.

This clonotype was detected a few times. The chain links TRBV6-5 to TRBJ2-4; TRBD1 agrees at 7 bases. The J segment lost 1 base and the V segment lost 5 bases, leaving 5 bases of the junction unmatched. The CDR3 length is 15 residues. The germline V gene encodes CDR1 MNHEY and CDR2 SVGAGI. This chain's CDR3 is CASSEPGQAKNIQYF. The CDR3 region has the DNA TGTGCCAGCAGTGAACCGGGACAGGCCAAAAACATTCAGTACTTC.

The gene calls are TRBV27 and TRBJ2-7, with a weak D call TRBD2 (5 bases). The CDR3 has 15 amino acids. Germline V lookup: CDR1 MNHEY, CDR2 SMNVEV (reference sequence). V dropped 3 bases and J dropped 2 bases, with 14 bases sitting between them. CDR3 loop: CASSFFSGSPYEQYF. The CDR3 DNA is TGTGCCAGCAGTTTCTTCTCGGGGTCTCCCTACGAGCAGTACTTC.

This clonotype was found a few times. The chain has TRBV5-4 and TRBJ2-1; 16 nucleotides align to TRBD2. V dropped 0 bases and J dropped 2; count of bases not matched to a gene: 2. The CDR3 loop spans 18 amino acids. In germline, CDR1 is SGHNT, CDR2 YYREEE (reference sequence). The CDR3 reads CASSLVGTSGGAYNEQFF. For the CDR3, the DNA is TGTGCCAGCAGCTTGGTAGGGACTAGCGGGGGGGCCTACAATGAGCAGTTCTTC. Drawing the rest from reference TRBV5-4 and TRBJ2-1, the complete variable domain is ETGVTQSPTHLIKTRGQQVTLRCSSQSGHNTVSWYQQALGQGPQFIFQYYREEENGRGNFPPRFSGLQFPNYSSELNVNALELDDSALYLCASSLVGTSGGAYNEQFFGPGTRLTVL.

The V and J genes are TRBV6-5 and TRBJ2-4; a possible D gene is TRBD2 (6 bases). Germline-derived CDR1 and CDR2 are MNHEY and SVGAGI. The CDR3 length is 13 residues. V lost 6 bases and J 9 bases, leaving 15 bases between the germline ends. This chain's CDR3 is CASRQTSRGIQYF. In nucleotides, the CDR3 is TGTGCCAGCAGACAGACTAGTAGGGGCATTCAGTACTTC.

The rearrangement links TRBV3-1 to TRBJ2-5, with 11 bases lining up with TRBD2. This CDR3 has 15 amino acids. V gave up 6 bases and J gave up 2 bases; unmatched junction bases: 5. Germline loops: CDR1 LGHDT, CDR2 YNNKEL (reference sequence). The CDR3 DNA sequence: TGTGCCAGCAGTCCCACTAGCGGGGGACAAGAGACCCAGTACTTC. Protein: CASSPTSGGQETQYF.

This clonotype was recorded many times. V usage is TRBV11-1 and J usage is TRBJ2-5; D gene uncertain. V was cut by 7 bases and J by 3 bases, with 12 bases left in between. The CDR3 sequence is 13 residues long. Per the germline V gene, CDR1 is SGHAT and CDR2 is FQDESV (reference sequence). The CDR3 sequence: CASNPPGEETQYF. The CDR3 DNA reads as TGTGCCAGCAACCCGCCTGGGGAAGAGACCCAGTACTTC. Using reference TRBV11-1 and TRBJ2-5 for the parts outside the CDR3, the full variable domain is EAEVAQSPRYKITEKSQAVAFWCDPISGHATLYWYRQILGQGPELLVQFQDESVVDDSQLPKDRFSAERLKGVDSTLKIQPAELGDSAMYLCASNPPGEETQYFGPGTRLLVL.

The V and J genes are TRBV5-1 and TRBJ1-1; TRBD1 agrees at 10 bases. The CDR3 runs 12 residues. Trimming took 5 bases from V and 6 from J; bases not matched to a gene: 1. CDR1 is SGHRS, CDR2 YFSETQ, per germline. The CDR3 DNA sequence: TGCGCCAGCAGTGGGACAGGGGCTGAAGCTTTCTTT. This codes for CASSGTGAEAFF. Together with reference TRBV5-1 and TRBJ1-1, the CDR3 gives the full variable domain: KAGVTQTPRYLIKTRGQQVTLSCSPISGHRSVSWYQQTPGQGLQFLFEYFSETQRNKGNFPGRFSGRQFSNSRSEMNVSTLELGDSALYLCASSGTGAEAFFGQGTRLTVV.

This clonotype was seen more than once but under ten times. The V gene is TRBV2, the J gene TRBJ2-7; 9 nucleotides line up with TRBD1. V lost 6 bases and J lost 3; bases outside the gene matches: 3. Germline V gene sequence: CDR1 SNHLY, CDR2 FYNNEI. The CDR3 contains 13 residues. The CDR3 loop reads CASRGQGIYEQYF. Written as DNA, the CDR3 is TGTGCCAGCAGAGGACAGGGGATCTACGAGCAGTACTTC.

This clonotype was counted between two and nine times. The chain has TRBV3-1 and TRBJ2-3, with TRBD2 identical over 10 bases. CDR1 and CDR2 (germline): LGHDT, YNNKEL (reference sequence). This CDR3 is built from 16 residues. With V trimmed by 6 bases and J by 5 bases, 11 bases remained unmatched. The DNA for the CDR3 is TGTGCCAGCAGTCAAAACAGCGGGGGGGCCGGAGATACGCAGTATTTT. Amino acid sequence: CASSQNSGGAGDTQYF.

This clonotype has just a few counts. The chain carries TRBV25-1 and TRBJ1-2; D call uncertain. The V end lost 7 bases, the J end lost 8 bases, and 14 bases lay between the germline ends. This CDR3 comprises 12 residues. From germline, CDR1 is MGHDK and CDR2 SYGVNS. CDR3 sequence (DNA): TGTGCCAGCACCCACCCATCAGGAGGCTACACCTTC. This sequence encodes CASTHPSGGYTF.

This clonotype was seen many times. The chain is built from TRBV5-1 and TRBJ2-1; TRBD2 matches 7 bases. The CDR3 extends over 15 amino acids. With 3 bases clipped from V and 0 bases from J, the junction kept 3 bases outside the gene matches. Germline assignment: CDR1 SGHRS and CDR2 YFSETQ. The CDR3 loop reads CASSSGGGSYNEQFF. The CDR3 region has the DNA TGCGCCAGCAGCTCCGGCGGGGGCTCCTACAATGAGCAGTTCTTC.

This clonotype was seen a handful of times. CDR3 bases: TGTGCCAGCAGTCCGACGGGACAGCTGAACACTGAAGCTTTCTTT. Translating gives CASSPTGQLNTEAFF. This chain links TRBV12-3 or TRBV12-4 with TRBJ1-1, with 7 bases aligning to TRBD1. The CDR3 totals 15 residues. The V and J ends lost 5 bases and 0 bases, in that order; junction bases with no gene match: 6.

This sequence joins TRBV28 and TRBJ2-2; maybe TRBD2 (6 bases). Trimming shortened V by 6 bases and J by 0 bases, and 14 bases separated the two germline ends. Germline lookup yields CDR1 MDHEN and CDR2 SYDVKM. The CDR3 extends over 16 amino acids. The CDR3 nucleotides are TGTGCCAGCAGGCCACCGGGAGTTTCGAACACCGGGGAGCTGTTTTTT. Translating gives CASRPPGVSNTGELFF.

To note about this clonotype: The junction does not match germline at one end; this may be a read error. The chain uses TRBV7-9 and TRBJ2-5, with unresolved D. The CDR3 loop spans 14 amino acids. CDR1 is SEHNR, CDR2 FQNEAQ, per germline (reference sequence). The CDR3 nucleotides read TGTGCCAGCAGCTTAGCGGCGGCTAGAGAGACCCGGTACTTC. It yields the protein CASSLAAARETRYF.

This clonotype has a handful of counts. The rearrangement uses TRBV24-1 and TRBJ2-4; no clear D gene. Germline V gene lookup returns CDR1 KGHDR and CDR2 SFDVKD. The length of the CDR3 is 13 residues. The V and J ends lost 2 bases and 9 bases respectively, with 10 bases between them. The CDR3 DNA sequence: TGTGCCACCAGTGATTGGCAGTCTGCCATTCAGTACTTC. It is translated as CATSDWQSAIQYF.

This clonotype occurred a few times. This sequence joins TRBV4-3 and TRBJ1-1; D is unclear. Trimming removed 0 bases from V and 7 bases from J, with 9 bases in between. From germline, CDR1 is LGHNA and CDR2 YSLEER. This CDR3 contains 13 residues. CDR3 amino acids: CASSQDLSNEAFF. CDR3 DNA: TGCGCCAGCAGCCAAGATCTGTCCAATGAAGCTTTCTTT.

This chain uses TRBV20-1 with TRBJ1-1; D unresolved. Looked up from germline, CDR1 is DFQATT and CDR2 is SNEGSKA (reference sequence). V was cut by 3 bases and J by 1 base, with 6 bases left in between. The CDR3 length is 12 residues. The CDR3: CSASGGNTEAFF. The CDR3 DNA follows: TGCAGTGCTAGCGGAGGGAACACTGAAGCTTTCTTT.

The J gene is TRBJ1-1, the V gene TRBV5-1, with D tentatively TRBD1 (5 bases). Germline loops: CDR1 SGHRS, CDR2 YFSETQ. The CDR3 has 13 residues. Trimming took 2 bases from V and 4 from J, leaving 9 bases between them. CDR3 protein: CASSFREGTEAFF. In DNA form, the CDR3 reads TGCGCCAGCAGCTTCAGGGAAGGCACTGAAGCTTTCTTT.

This clonotype was counted a few times. The chain is built from TRBV4-3 and TRBJ2-2; tentatively, D is TRBD2 (6 bases). Germline lookup yields CDR1 LGHNA and CDR2 YSLEER. V was shortened by 0 bases and J by 0 bases, with 20 bases between the two germline ends. The CDR3 runs 20 residues. The CDR3 protein is CASSQETPSGAGPNTGELFF. The CDR3 DNA follows: TGCGCCAGCAGCCAAGAAACCCCCTCCGGAGCGGGCCCGAACACCGGGGAGCTGTTTTTT.

This clonotype was observed a handful of times. The rearrangement joins TRBV15 to TRBJ2-3; 10 nucleotides line up with TRBD2. V lost 5 bases to trimming and J lost 0 bases; unmatched junction nucleotides: 5. Looked up from germline, CDR1 is LNHNV and CDR2 is YYDKDF (reference sequence). The CDR3 extends over 16 amino acids. The CDR3 reads CATSGPSGSSTDTQYF. In DNA, the CDR3 is TGTGCCACCAGCGGACCTAGCGGGAGTAGCACAGATACGCAGTATTTT.

This rearrangement joins TRBV4-3 to TRBJ2-2; 10 bases align to TRBD2. The CDR3 totals 15 residues. After removal of 4 bases from V and 6 bases from J, the junction contained 5 bases not matched to a gene. Per germline, CDR1 LGHNA and CDR2 YSLEER. The CDR3 loop reads CASSLSGGAPGELFF. In DNA, the CDR3 is TGCGCCAGCAGCCTAAGCGGGGGGGCCCCCGGGGAGCTGTTTTTT.

The chain is built from TRBV6-4 and TRBJ2-2; D gene ambiguous. CDR3 length: 14 amino acids. V lost 0 bases and J 4 bases, leaving 6 bases between the germline ends. The germline V gene has CDR1 MRHNA and CDR2 SNTAGT. This CDR3 reads CASSDSPGTGELFF. The CDR3 region has the DNA TGTGCCAGCAGTGACTCGCCAGGCACCGGGGAGCTGTTTTTT.

CDR3: CSASGERGPYNEQFF. CDR3 bases: TGCAGTGCTAGTGGGGAGCGGGGGCCCTACAATGAGCAGTTCTTC. The gene calls are TRBV20-1 and TRBJ2-1; 8 positions match TRBD2. Germline V CDR1 and CDR2: DFQATT, SNEGSKA (reference sequence). This CDR3 contains 15 residues. J gave up 2 bases and V 3 bases, and 6 bases lay outside the gene matches.

This clonotype was seen a few times. This rearrangement joins TRBV4-3 to TRBJ1-1; D remains unclear. The CDR3 sequence is 12 residues long. Trimming removed 0 bases from V and 8 bases from J, with 7 bases in between. Germline CDR1 LGHNA, CDR2 YSLEER. DNA of the CDR3: TGCGCCAGCAGCCAAGATAGACGGGAAGCTTTCTTT. Amino acid sequence: CASSQDRREAFF.

This clonotype showed up just a few times. The chain carries TRBV6-2 or TRBV6-3 and TRBJ1-2; D ambiguous. The CDR3 runs to 13 residues. The V and J ends lost 6 bases and 3 bases respectively, with 11 bases between them. CDR1 is MNHEY, CDR2 SVGEGT, per germline. The CDR3 DNA follows: TGTGCCAGCAGCTCCCGGTGGGACTATGGCTACACCTTC. Its translation is CASSSRWDYGYTF.

This rearrangement joins TRBV4-3 to TRBJ2-1; D gene unclear. CDR1 and CDR2 (germline): LGHNA, YSLEER. V dropped 0 bases and J dropped 0 bases, with 9 bases sitting between them. The CDR3 spans 16 residues. CDR3 sequence reads: CASSQESHSSYNEQFF. CDR3 DNA: TGCGCCAGCAGCCAAGAGTCACATAGCTCCTACAATGAGCAGTTCTTC.

CDR3 in DNA: TGTGCCAGCAGTTTTAGGTGGCAGATGAACACTGAAGCTTTCTTT. This sequence encodes CASSFRWQMNTEAFF. The chain uses TRBV6-2 or TRBV6-3 and TRBJ1-1; D unresolved. Germline CDR1 and CDR2: MNHEY and SVGEGT. The CDR3 covers 15 residues. The germline V and J ends were trimmed by 4 bases and 0 bases, with 12 bases remaining between them.

The genes are TRBV2 and TRBJ1-1; D unresolved. CDR1 and CDR2 (germline): SNHLY, FYNNEI. Trimming left V 7 bases short and J 3 bases short, with 6 bases between. This CDR3 is 11 amino acids long. For the CDR3, the DNA is TGTGCCAGCATTCAAGACACTGAAGCTTTCTTT. Translating it yields CASIQDTEAFF.

The gene calls are TRBV7-8 and TRBJ2-4, with 10 positions matching TRBD1. This CDR3 is built from 14 residues. The germline CDR1 and CDR2 sequences are SGHVS and FQNEAQ. The V segment lost 1 base and the J segment 9 bases; nucleotides outside the gene matches: 3. CDR3 sequence reads: CASSLGQGAGIQYF. The CDR3 DNA reads TGTGCCAGCAGCTTAGGACAGGGGGCCGGCATTCAGTACTTC. The variable domain in full, completed from reference TRBV7-8 and TRBJ2-4, reads GAGVSQSPRYKVAKRGQDVALRCDPISGHVSLFWYQQALGQGPEFLTYFQNEAQLDKSGLPSDRFFAERPEGSVSTLKIQRTQQEDSAVYLCASSLGQGAGIQYFGAGTRLSVL.